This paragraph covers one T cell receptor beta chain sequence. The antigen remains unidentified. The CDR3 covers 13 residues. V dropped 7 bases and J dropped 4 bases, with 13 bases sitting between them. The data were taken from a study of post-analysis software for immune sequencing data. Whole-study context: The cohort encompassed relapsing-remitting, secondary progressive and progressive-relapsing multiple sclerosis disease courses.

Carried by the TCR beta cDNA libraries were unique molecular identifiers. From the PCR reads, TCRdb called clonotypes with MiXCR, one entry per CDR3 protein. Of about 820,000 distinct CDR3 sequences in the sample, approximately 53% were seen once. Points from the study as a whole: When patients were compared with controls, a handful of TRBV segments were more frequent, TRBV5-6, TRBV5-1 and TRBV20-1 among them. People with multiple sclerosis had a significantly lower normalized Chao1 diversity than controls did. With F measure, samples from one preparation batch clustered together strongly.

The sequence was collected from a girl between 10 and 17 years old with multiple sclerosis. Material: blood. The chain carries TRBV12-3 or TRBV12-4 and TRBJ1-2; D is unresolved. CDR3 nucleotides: TGTGCCAGCATGGACCCTGGTCGCTATGGCTACACCTTC. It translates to CASMDPGRYGYTF.